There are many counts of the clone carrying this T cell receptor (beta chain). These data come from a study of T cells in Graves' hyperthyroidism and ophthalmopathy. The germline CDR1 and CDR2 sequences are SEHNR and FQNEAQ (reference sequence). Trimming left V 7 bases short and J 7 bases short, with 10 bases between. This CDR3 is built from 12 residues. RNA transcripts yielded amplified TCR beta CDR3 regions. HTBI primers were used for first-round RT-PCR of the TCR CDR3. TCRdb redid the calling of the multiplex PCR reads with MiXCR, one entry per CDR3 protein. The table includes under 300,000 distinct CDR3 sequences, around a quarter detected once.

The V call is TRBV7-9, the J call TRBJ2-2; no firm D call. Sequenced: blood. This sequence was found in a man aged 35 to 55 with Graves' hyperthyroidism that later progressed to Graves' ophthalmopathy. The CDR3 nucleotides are TGTGCCAGCATTCGGGTCCTCGGGGAGCTGTTTTTT. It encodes CASIRVLGELFF. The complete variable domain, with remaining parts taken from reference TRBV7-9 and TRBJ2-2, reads DTGVSQNPRHKITKRGQNVTFRCDPISEHNRLYWYRQTLGQGPEFLTYFQNEAQLEKSRLLSDRFSAERPKGSFSTLEIQRTEQGDSAMYLCASIRVLGELFFGEGSRLTVL.